Shown below are 12 T cell receptor beta chains from a single sample sequenced in a study of spatial heterogeneity in lung cancer. TCRdb reprocessed the 5' RACE reads with MiXCR, giving one entry per CDR3 protein. Of fewer than 7,500 distinct CDR3 sequences detected, approximately 20% appear once; the ten largest clones hold about an eighth. Findings and caveats of the study: Expanded alpha and beta TCR counts within tumors tracked tumor mutation counts.

The sample's time point: sample taken at primary tumor resection. Their antigen targets remain unknown. This sample comprised lung tumor tissue, obtained at surgery. All receptors come from a female donor with early-stage non-small cell lung cancer.

This clonotype was found a few times. This sequence joins TRBV5-6 and TRBJ2-7; D is unresolved. Per the germline V gene, CDR1 is SGHDT and CDR2 is YYEEEE. The CDR3 contains 15 residues. The ends were cut back, 5 bases at V and 0 bases at J, with 15 bases in the middle. The CDR3 nucleotides read TGTGCCAGCAGTACCCGTCCGGAAATCTCCTACGAGCAGTACTTC. This sequence encodes CASSTRPEISYEQYF.

This rearrangement joins TRBV20-1 to TRBJ1-2, with TRBD1 matching over 9 bases. Germline V lookup: CDR1 DFQATT, CDR2 SNEGSKA (reference sequence). CDR3 length equals 15 residues. V dropped 1 base and J dropped 6; count of bases not matched to a gene: 9. The CDR3 DNA follows: TGCAGTGCTAGAGTTGGGACAGGGAATATCGATGGCTACACCTTC. This sequence encodes CSARVGTGNIDGYTF.

Only a few counts were recorded for this clonotype. This chain joins TRBV20-1 and TRBJ2-3; tentatively, D is TRBD1 or TRBD2 (5 bases each). Germline V gene sequence: CDR1 DFQATT, CDR2 SNEGSKA (reference sequence). Trimming shortened V by 1 base and J by 1 base, and 9 bases separated the two germline ends. CDR3 length: 14 amino acids. CDR3 sequence reads: CSARVGVRTDTQYF. DNA of the CDR3: TGCAGTGCTAGAGTGGGGGTTCGCACAGATACGCAGTATTTT.

This rearrangement joins TRBV20-1 to TRBJ1-1; the D is unclear. The CDR3 length is 15 residues. Trimming cost V 0 bases and J 12 bases, with 23 bases left between them. CDR1 is DFQATT, CDR2 SNEGSKA, per germline (reference sequence). Written as DNA, the CDR3 is TGCAGTGCTAGAGATCTTAAAGCACCGAGGGCTCCGACTTTCTTT. Translating gives CSARDLKAPRAPTFF.

The chain uses TRBV28 and TRBJ1-6; TRBD1 matches 7 bases. This CDR3 region has 17 residues. The germline CDR1 and CDR2 sequences are MDHEN and SYDVKM. The J segment lost 10 bases and the V segment lost 6 bases, leaving 18 bases of the junction unmatched. CDR3 nucleotide sequence: TGTGCCAGCAGCCCTTTCGCCCCCGACAGGGAGGGCTCACCCCTCCACTTT. Protein: CASSPFAPDREGSPLHF.

This clonotype rates as medium-sized. The V gene is TRBV7-6, the J gene TRBJ2-7, with 9 bases identical to TRBD1. CDR3 length: 15 amino acids. CDR1 is SGHVS and CDR2 is FNYEAQ in the germline V gene. J gave up 3 bases and V 0 bases, and 3 bases lay outside the gene matches. For the CDR3, the DNA is TGTGCCAGCAGCTTAGCTCCGGGACAGGGCTACGAGCAGTACTTC. Protein: CASSLAPGQGYEQYF.

The rearrangement uses TRBV18 and TRBJ1-3, with D tentatively TRBD1 (6 bases). CDR3 length: 14 residues. Per the germline V gene, CDR1 is KGHSH and CDR2 is LQKENI. Trimming shortened V by 4 bases and J by 4 bases, and 11 bases separated the two germline ends. The CDR3 sequence is CASSQYREGNTIYF. For the CDR3, the DNA is TGTGCCAGCTCACAATACAGGGAAGGAAACACCATATATTTT. The whole variable domain, filled in from reference TRBV18 and TRBJ1-3, reads NAGVMQNPRHLVRRRGQEARLRCSPMKGHSHVYWYRQLPEEGLKFMVYLQKENIIDESGMPKERFSAEFPKEGPSILRIQQVVRGDSAAYFCASSQYREGNTIYFGEGSWLTVV.

The table lists this clonotype with a few counts. This chain uses TRBV7-8 with TRBJ1-5; D gene uncertain. CDR1 is SGHVS, CDR2 FQNEAQ, per germline. V was clipped by 1 base and J by 7 bases, with 8 bases between them. The CDR3 loop spans 13 amino acids. The CDR3 region is CASSLESEQPQHF. CDR3 bases: TGTGCCAGCAGCTTAGAGTCAGAACAGCCCCAGCATTTT.

This clonotype has only a few counts. This rearrangement joins TRBV6-5 to TRBJ1-1; tentative D call: TRBD1 (6 bases). Per germline, CDR1 MNHEY and CDR2 SVGAGI. Trimming pared 7 bases from V and 1 base from J, leaving 10 bases between. The CDR3 length is 13 residues. DNA for the CDR3: TGTGCCAGCACTAAGGACAGGAACACTGAAGCTTTCTTT. Encoded protein: CASTKDRNTEAFF.

This chain links TRBV5-1 with TRBJ1-4; possibly TRBD1 for D (6 bases). The CDR3 covers 16 residues. Germline loops: CDR1 SGHRS, CDR2 YFSETQ. V was clipped by 4 bases and J by 0 bases, with 13 bases between them. The CDR3 sequence is CASSPRQDATNEKLFF. The CDR3 nucleotides are TGCGCCAGCAGCCCCAGACAGGACGCAACTAATGAAAAACTGTTTTTT.

This clonotype is labeled as medium-sized (0.01 to 0.1%). The chain carries TRBV7-9 and TRBJ2-6; D is ambiguous. Germline loops: CDR1 SEHNR, CDR2 FQNEAQ (reference sequence). The ends were cut back, 1 base at V and 1 base at J, with 5 bases in the middle. This CDR3 spans 15 amino acids. CDR3 in amino acids: CASSLGVSGANVLTF. The CDR3 DNA reads as TGTGCCAGCAGCTTAGGGGTATCTGGGGCCAACGTCCTGACTTTC.

The chain recombines TRBV7-2 with TRBJ2-3, with TRBD2 identical over 8 bases. The CDR3 contains 15 residues. V lost 5 bases and J lost 4; bases outside the gene matches: 8. Germline CDR1 is SGHTA and CDR2 is FQGNSA. Written as DNA, the CDR3 is TGTGCCAGCAGCATGCGGGGGGCCGGGGCAGATACGCAGTATTTT. Amino acid sequence: CASSMRGAGADTQYF.